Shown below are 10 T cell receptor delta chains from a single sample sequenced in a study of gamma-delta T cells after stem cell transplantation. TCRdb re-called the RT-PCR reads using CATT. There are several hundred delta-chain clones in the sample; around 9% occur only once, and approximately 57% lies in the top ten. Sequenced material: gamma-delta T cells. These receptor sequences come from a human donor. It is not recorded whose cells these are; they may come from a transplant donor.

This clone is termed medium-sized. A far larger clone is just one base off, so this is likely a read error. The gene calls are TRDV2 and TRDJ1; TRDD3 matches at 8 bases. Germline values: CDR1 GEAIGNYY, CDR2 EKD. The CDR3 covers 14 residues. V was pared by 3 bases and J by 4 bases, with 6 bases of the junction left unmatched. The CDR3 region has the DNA TGTGCCTGTGACGCCCTGGGGGAGCACGATAAACTCATCTTT. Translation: CACDALGEHDKLIF.

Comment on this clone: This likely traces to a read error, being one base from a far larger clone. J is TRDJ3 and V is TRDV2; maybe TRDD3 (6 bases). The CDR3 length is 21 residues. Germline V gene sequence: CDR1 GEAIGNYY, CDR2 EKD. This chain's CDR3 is CACDTAPGGHRSSWGTRQMFF. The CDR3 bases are TGTGCCTGTGACACAGCTCCGGGCGGCCACCGGAGCTCCTGGGGCACCCGACAGATGTTTTTC.

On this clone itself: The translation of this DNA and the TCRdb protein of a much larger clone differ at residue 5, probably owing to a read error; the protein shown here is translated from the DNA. DNA of the CDR3: TGTGCCTGTGACGTTCTGACTGGGGGACCCACCGATAAACTCATCTTT. It encodes CACDVLTGGPTDKLIF. The chain recombines TRDV2 with TRDJ1, with TRDD3 matching over 9 bases. Germline CDR1 is GEAIGNYY and CDR2 is EKD. The CDR3 spans 16 residues. V lost 3 bases and J lost 1; bases outside the gene matches: 8.

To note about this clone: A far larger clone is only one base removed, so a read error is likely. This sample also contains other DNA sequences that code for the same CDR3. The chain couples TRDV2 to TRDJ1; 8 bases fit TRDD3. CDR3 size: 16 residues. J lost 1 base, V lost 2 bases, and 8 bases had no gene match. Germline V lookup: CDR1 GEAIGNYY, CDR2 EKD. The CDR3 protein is CACDILTGGPTDKLIF. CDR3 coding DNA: TGTGCCTGTGACATTCTGACTGGGGGGCCCACCGATAAACTCATCTTT.

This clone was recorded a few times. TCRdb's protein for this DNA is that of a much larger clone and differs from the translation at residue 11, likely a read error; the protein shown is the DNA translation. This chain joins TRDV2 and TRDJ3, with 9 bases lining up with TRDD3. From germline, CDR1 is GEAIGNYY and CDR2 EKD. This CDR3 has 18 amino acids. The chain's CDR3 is CACDTVLGDSRDTRQMFF. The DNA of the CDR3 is TGTGCCTGTGACACCGTACTGGGGGACTCCCGGGACACCCGACAGATGTTTTTC.

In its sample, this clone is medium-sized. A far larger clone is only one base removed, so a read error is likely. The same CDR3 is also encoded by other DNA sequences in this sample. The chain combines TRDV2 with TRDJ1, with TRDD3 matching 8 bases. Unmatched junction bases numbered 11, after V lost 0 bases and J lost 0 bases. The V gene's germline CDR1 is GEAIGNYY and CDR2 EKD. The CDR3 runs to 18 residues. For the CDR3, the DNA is TGTGCCTGTGACACCGTAACTGGGGGGCCGCCTTACACCGATAAACTCATCTTT. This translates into CACDTVTGGPPYTDKLIF.

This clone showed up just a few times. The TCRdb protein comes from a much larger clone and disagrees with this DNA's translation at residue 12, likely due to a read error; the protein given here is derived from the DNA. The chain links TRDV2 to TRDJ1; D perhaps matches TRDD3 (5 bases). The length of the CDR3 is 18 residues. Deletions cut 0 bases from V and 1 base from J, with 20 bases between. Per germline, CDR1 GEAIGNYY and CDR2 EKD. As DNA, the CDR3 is TGTGCCTGTGACACCGTGCCCCCCCCCGGGGGTCGCACCGATAAACTCATCTTT. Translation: CACDTVPPPGGRTDKLIF.

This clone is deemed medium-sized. CDR3 nucleotides: TGTGCCTGTGACACCCTTCCTTTGGGGGATAGGAACGATAAACTCATCTTT. Residues: CACDTLPLGDRNDKLIF. V is TRDV2 and J is TRDJ1; 9 positions match TRDD3. The CDR3 consists of 17 residues. After removal of 0 bases from V and 4 bases from J, the junction contained 11 bases not matched to a gene. Germline V gene lookup returns CDR1 GEAIGNYY and CDR2 EKD.

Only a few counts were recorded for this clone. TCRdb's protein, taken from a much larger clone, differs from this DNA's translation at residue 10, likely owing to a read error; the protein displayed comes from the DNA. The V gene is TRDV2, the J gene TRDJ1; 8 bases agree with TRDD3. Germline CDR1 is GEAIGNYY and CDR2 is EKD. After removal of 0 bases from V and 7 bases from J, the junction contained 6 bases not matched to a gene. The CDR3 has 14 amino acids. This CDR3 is CACDTLGEHGKLIF. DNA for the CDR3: TGTGCCTGTGACACCCTGGGGGAGCACGGTAAACTCATCTTT.

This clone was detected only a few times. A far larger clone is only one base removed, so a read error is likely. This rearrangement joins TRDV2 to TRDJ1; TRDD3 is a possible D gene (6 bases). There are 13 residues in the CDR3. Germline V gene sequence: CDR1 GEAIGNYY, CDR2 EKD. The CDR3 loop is CACDGITSDKPIF. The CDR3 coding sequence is TGTGCCTGTGACGGGATAACCAGCGATAAACCCATCTTT.